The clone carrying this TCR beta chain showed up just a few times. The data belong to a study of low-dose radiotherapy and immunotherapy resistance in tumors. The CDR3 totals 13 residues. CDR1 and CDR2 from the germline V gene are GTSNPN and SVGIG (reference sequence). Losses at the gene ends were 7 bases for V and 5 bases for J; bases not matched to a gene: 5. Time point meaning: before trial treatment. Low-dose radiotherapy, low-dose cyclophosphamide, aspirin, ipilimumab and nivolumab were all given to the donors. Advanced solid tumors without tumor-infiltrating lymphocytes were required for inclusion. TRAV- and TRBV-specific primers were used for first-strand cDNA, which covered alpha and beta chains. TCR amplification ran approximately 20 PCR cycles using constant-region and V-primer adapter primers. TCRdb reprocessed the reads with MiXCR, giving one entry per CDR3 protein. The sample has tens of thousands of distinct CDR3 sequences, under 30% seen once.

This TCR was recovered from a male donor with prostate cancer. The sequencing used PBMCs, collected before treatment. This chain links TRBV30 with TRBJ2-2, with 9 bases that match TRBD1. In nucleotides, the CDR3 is TGTGCCTACACACAGGGGGCAACCGGGGAGCTGTTTTTT. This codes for CAYTQGATGELFF.